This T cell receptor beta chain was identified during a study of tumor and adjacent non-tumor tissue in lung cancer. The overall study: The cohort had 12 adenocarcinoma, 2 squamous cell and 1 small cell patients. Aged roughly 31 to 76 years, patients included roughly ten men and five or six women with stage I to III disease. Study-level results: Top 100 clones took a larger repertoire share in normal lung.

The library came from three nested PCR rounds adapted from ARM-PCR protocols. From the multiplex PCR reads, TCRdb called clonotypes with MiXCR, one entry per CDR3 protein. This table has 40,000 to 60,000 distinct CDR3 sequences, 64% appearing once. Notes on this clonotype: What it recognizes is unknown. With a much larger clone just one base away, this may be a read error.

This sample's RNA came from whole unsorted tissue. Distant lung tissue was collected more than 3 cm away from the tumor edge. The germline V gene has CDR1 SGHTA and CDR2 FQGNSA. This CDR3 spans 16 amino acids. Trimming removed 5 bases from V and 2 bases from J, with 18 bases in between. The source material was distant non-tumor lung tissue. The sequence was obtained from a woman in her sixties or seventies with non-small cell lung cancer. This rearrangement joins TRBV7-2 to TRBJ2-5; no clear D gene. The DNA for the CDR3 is TGTGCCAGCAGCCCTGGATCGATTACTAAACAAGAGACCCAGTACTTC. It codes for CASSPGSITKQETQYF.